The clone carrying this T cell receptor beta chain turned up a few times. The target antigen is unknown. MiXCR was run by TCRdb on the reads, yielding one entry per CDR3 protein. The sample holds 150,000 to 200,000 distinct CDR3 sequences, about 21% seen once. The sample is drawn from a study of T cell repertoires in cytomegalovirus infection. The V gene's germline CDR1 is SNHLY and CDR2 FYNNEI. Trimming shortened V by 4 bases and J by 2 bases, and 6 bases separated the two germline ends. CDR3 length equals 13 residues. Findings of the study overall: Summed frequency of public TCR beta families distinguished CMV carriers with the relevant HLA.

The chain carries TRBV2 and TRBJ1-5; unclear D gene. Sequencing used PBMCs. The source of this sequence is a human donor in good health (CMV status not recorded). Some clones in this sample may be carry-over from other donors' samples. The CDR3 bases are TGTGCCAGCAGTGGGATGGGCAATCAGCCCCAGCATTTT. It yields the protein CASSGMGNQPQHF.